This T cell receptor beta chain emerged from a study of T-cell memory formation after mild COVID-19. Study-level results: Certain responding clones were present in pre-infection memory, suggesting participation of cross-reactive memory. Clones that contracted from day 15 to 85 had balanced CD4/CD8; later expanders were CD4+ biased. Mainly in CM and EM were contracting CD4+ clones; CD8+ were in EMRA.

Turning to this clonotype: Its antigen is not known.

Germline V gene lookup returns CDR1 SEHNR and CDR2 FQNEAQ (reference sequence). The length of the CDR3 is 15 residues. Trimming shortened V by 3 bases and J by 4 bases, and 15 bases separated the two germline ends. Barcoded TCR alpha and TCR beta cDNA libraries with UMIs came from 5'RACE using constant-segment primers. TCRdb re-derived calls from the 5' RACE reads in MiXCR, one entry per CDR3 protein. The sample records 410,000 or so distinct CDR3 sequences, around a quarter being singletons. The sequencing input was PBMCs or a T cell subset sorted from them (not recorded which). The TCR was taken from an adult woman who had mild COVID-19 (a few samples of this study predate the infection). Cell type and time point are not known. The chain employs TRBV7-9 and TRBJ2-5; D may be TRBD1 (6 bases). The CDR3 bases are TGTGCCAGCAGCTTCGGACAGACCTTCGGAGAGACCCAGTACTTC. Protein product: CASSFGQTFGETQYF. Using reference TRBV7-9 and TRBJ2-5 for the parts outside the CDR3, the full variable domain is DTGVSQNPRHKITKRGQNVTFRCDPISEHNRLYWYRQTLGQGPEFLTYFQNEAQLEKSRLLSDRFSAERPKGSFSTLEIQRTEQGDSAMYLCASSFGQTFGETQYFGPGTRLLVL.